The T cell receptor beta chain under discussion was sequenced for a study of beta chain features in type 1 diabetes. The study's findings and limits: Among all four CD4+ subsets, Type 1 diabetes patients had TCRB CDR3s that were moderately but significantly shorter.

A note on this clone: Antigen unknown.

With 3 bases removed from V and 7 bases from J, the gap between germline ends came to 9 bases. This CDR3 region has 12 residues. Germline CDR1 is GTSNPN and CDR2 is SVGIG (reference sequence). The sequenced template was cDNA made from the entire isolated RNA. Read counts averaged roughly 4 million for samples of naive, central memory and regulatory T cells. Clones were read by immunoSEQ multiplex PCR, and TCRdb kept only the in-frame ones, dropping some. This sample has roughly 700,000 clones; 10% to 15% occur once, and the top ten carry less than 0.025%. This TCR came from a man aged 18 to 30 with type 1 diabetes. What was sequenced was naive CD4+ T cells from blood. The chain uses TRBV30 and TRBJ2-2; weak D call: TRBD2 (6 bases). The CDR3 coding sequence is TGTGCCTGGAGCCAAGCGGGCGGGGAGCTGTTTTTT. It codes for CAWSQAGGELFF.